One sample yielded the 10 T cell receptor beta chains listed below, sequenced in a study of blood T cell repertoires in COVID-19. Clones were sequenced by immunoSEQ multiplex PCR, and TCRdb holds only the in-frame ones, with some missing. The repertoire consists of some 260,000 clones, with approximately 90% occurring once and the leading ten covering 1.5% to 2%. Sequenced input: PBMCs or T cells enriched from blood (not recorded which). The receptors shown here come from a man aged 40-55 years who had recovered from COVID-19.

V is TRBV4-2 and J is TRBJ2-7; 12 bases map to TRBD2. The trim removed 1 base at V and 1 base at J, leaving 8 bases unmatched. Germline assignment: CDR1 LGHNA and CDR2 YNFKEQ. CDR3 size: 18 residues. The CDR3 bases are TGTGCCAGCAGCCAAGGCACTAGCGGGGGGCTGTTTTCCTACGAGCAGTACTTC. This codes for CASSQGTSGGLFSYEQYF.

The CDR3 spells CASSFQGAQFYYGYTF. DNA of the CDR3: TGTGCCAGCAGTTTTCAGGGGGCTCAGTTTTACTATGGCTACACCTTC. The chain carries TRBV27 and TRBJ1-2, with 8 bases lining up with TRBD1. The CDR3 has 16 amino acids. Germline V gene sequence: CDR1 MNHEY, CDR2 SMNVEV (reference sequence). Losses at the gene ends were 3 bases for V and 3 bases for J; bases not matched to a gene: 9.

The chain has TRBV18 and TRBJ1-5; D call uncertain. The CDR3 length is 14 residues. Germline CDR1 KGHSH, CDR2 LQKENI. V lost 3 bases to trimming and J lost 5 bases, with 11 bases between them. CDR3 sequence reads: CASSPFDRDQPQHF. CDR3 coding DNA: TGTGCCAGCTCACCTTTCGATCGGGATCAGCCCCAGCATTTT.

The sample holds one count of this clone. V usage is TRBV6-6 and J usage is TRBJ2-6; D is uncertain. This CDR3 comprises 15 residues. Germline CDR1 MNHNY, CDR2 SVGAGI (reference sequence). V was cut by 4 bases and J by 3 bases, with 10 bases left in between. The CDR3 sequence: CASSSGKNGANVLTF. The CDR3 DNA reads TGTGCCAGCAGTTCAGGAAAAAATGGGGCCAACGTCCTGACTTTC.

The chain is built from TRBV5-6 and TRBJ1-2; D gene uncertain. V shed 0 bases and J shed 8 bases, with 14 bases lying between them. This CDR3 has 14 residues. Germline V CDR1 and CDR2: SGHDT, YYEEEE. The CDR3 sequence: CASSLVVLPGGYTF. CDR3 coding DNA: TGTGCCAGCAGCTTGGTTGTGCTGCCGGGGGGCTACACCTTC.

The chain joins TRBV10-3 to TRBJ1-1; D unclear. CDR1 ENHRY and CDR2 SYGVKD come from the germline V gene. Trimming cost V 0 bases and J 1 base, with 9 bases left between them. The CDR3 has 15 residues. In nucleotides, the CDR3 is TGTGCCATCAGTGAGTCTTTTGGGCAGAACACTGAAGCTTTCTTT. It codes for CAISESFGQNTEAFF.

This sequence joins TRBV7-2 and TRBJ1-5, with 9 bases aligning to TRBD1. J was trimmed by 6 bases and V by 5 bases; bases with no gene match: 8. Germline CDR1 SGHTA, CDR2 FQGNSA. The CDR3 is 15 amino acids. CDR3 loop: CASSVRTGEGQPQHF. CDR3 DNA sequence: TGTGCCAGCAGCGTACGGACAGGGGAGGGTCAGCCCCAGCATTTT.

This chain joins TRBV4-1 and TRBJ2-7; TRBD1 aligns across 12 bases. This CDR3 is 19 amino acids long. Germline-derived CDR1 and CDR2 are MGHRA and YSYEKL. V trimming: 2 bases; J trimming: 2 bases; junction bases outside the gene matches: 13. The CDR3 is CASSQRRGTGGGSTYEQYF. The CDR3, as DNA: TGCGCCAGCAGCCAAAGGCGGGGGACAGGGGGCGGTTCAACCTACGAGCAGTACTTC.

This chain uses TRBV7-9 with TRBJ2-3; D is unclear. V shed 3 bases and J shed 4 bases, with 5 bases lying between them. The CDR3 covers 12 residues. Germline loops: CDR1 SEHNR, CDR2 FQNEAQ (reference sequence). CDR3 amino acids: CASSFIPDTQYF. CDR3 DNA: TGTGCCAGCAGCTTTATCCCAGATACGCAGTATTTT.

The chain is built from TRBV7-2 and TRBJ1-4, with D possibly matching TRBD1 (5 bases). Trimming shortened V by 4 bases and J by 8 bases, and 14 bases separated the two germline ends. This CDR3 contains 14 residues. CDR1 SGHTA and CDR2 FQGNSA come from the germline V gene. The CDR3 region is CASSSFGGGEKLFF. In DNA, the CDR3 is TGTGCCAGCAGCTCCTTCGGGGGTGGGGAAAAACTGTTTTTT.